This paragraph reports one T cell receptor (beta chain). Here immunoSEQ multiplex PCR was the method, and the copy in TCRdb shows in-frame clones only, minus some. This sample yields 95,000 to 100,000 clones, of which about 80% are seen a single time; about 9.4% belongs to the top ten. This entry belongs to a study of blood T cell repertoires in COVID-19. Germline CDR1 is MRHNA and CDR2 is SNTAGT. This CDR3 contains 15 residues. The J segment lost 3 bases and the V segment lost 4 bases, leaving 8 bases of the junction unmatched. The sequence was obtained from a man between 65 and 85 years old with acute or convalescent COVID-19. This chain joins TRBV6-4 and TRBJ2-7, with TRBD2 identical over 8 bases. Sequencing used peripheral blood. The CDR3 protein is CASSVPGAGGYEQYF. The CDR3 DNA follows: TGTGCCAGCAGTGTACCCGGGGCGGGAGGCTACGAGCAGTACTTC.